One and the same sample provided the 7 T cell receptor beta chains below, sequenced in a study of blood T cell repertoires in COVID-19. The assay was immunoSEQ multiplex PCR, and TCRdb's table has in-frame clones only and misses some. Of over 90,000 clones in the sample, roughly 80% were seen once. Sequenced sample: peripheral blood. All receptors come from a man older than 75 with COVID-19, enrolled during active disease.

The genes are TRBV3-1 (or the pseudogene TRBV3-2) and TRBJ2-3, with 9 bases aligning to TRBD2. Germline values: CDR1 LGHDT, CDR2 YNNKEL (reference sequence). V shed 1 base, J shed 4 bases, and the junction held 9 bases outside the gene matches. This CDR3 has 17 amino acids. The CDR3 DNA is TGTGCCAGCAGCCAAGGGCGGGGCGGGAGGGCCCCAGATACGCAGTATTTT. Translation gives CASSQGRGGRAPDTQYF.

The chain is built from TRBV18 and TRBJ1-2; 7 nucleotides match TRBD1. With V trimmed by 3 bases and J by 8 bases, 12 bases remained unmatched. In germline, CDR1 is KGHSH, CDR2 LQKENI. There are 15 residues in the CDR3. The DNA of the CDR3 is TGTGCCAGCTCACCGGCGGGACAGCTCGCGACGGGCTACACCTTC. Translation gives CASSPAGQLATGYTF.

The chain carries TRBV4-3 and TRBJ1-2; TRBD1 matches 9 bases. Losses at the gene ends were 2 bases for V and 7 bases for J; bases not matched to a gene: 8. CDR1 is LGHNA and CDR2 is YSLEER in the germline V gene. The CDR3 loop spans 15 amino acids. CDR3 coding DNA: TGCGCCAGCAGCCAAAACCGGGACAGGGCGCGTGGCTACACCTTC. Translated: CASSQNRDRARGYTF.

Worth noting for this clone: The identical CDR3 is also encoded by other nucleotide sequences in the sample. This sequence joins TRBV5-1 and TRBJ2-1; the match to TRBD2 covers 13 bases. The V and J ends lost 2 bases and 7 bases, in that order; junction bases with no gene match: 9. The CDR3 has 17 amino acids. Germline CDR1 reads SGHRS; CDR2 reads YFSETQ. The CDR3 region is CASSLASGTSGVNEQFF. CDR3 nucleotide sequence: TGCGCCAGCAGCTTAGCCAGTGGGACTAGCGGGGTGAATGAGCAGTTCTTC.

This clone was detected only a few times. This chain joins TRBV6-5 and TRBJ1-5, with no clear D. The CDR3 is made up of 13 amino acids. V was trimmed by 10 bases and J by 3 bases, leaving 13 bases between them. The germline V gene encodes CDR1 MNHEY and CDR2 SVGAGI. The CDR3 sequence: CATSWQDNQPQHF. For the CDR3, the DNA is TGTGCCACATCATGGCAGGACAATCAGCCCCAGCATTTT.

The rearrangement joins TRBV5-1 to TRBJ2-2, with 9 bases lining up with TRBD2. This CDR3 contains 15 residues. J lost 0 bases, V lost 4 bases, and 1 base had no gene match. In germline, CDR1 is SGHRS, CDR2 YFSETQ. The CDR3 DNA reads TGCGCCAGCAGCACTAGCGGGCCGAACACCGGGGAGCTGTTTTTT. Its protein is CASSTSGPNTGELFF. Variable domain in full (rest from reference TRBV5-1 and TRBJ2-2): KAGVTQTPRYLIKTRGQQVTLSCSPISGHRSVSWYQQTPGQGLQFLFEYFSETQRNKGNFPGRFSGRQFSNSRSEMNVSTLELGDSALYLCASSTSGPNTGELFFGEGSRLTVL.

The rearrangement joins TRBV7-2 to TRBJ1-2, with 8 bases fitting TRBD1. The J segment lost 7 bases and the V segment lost 7 bases, leaving 11 bases of the junction unmatched. The CDR3 loop spans 14 amino acids. The germline gives CDR1 SGHTA, CDR2 FQGNSA. Here the CDR3 DNA reads TGTGCCAGCACCCTCGACAGGGGCCAAGTTGGCTACACCTTC. Its protein is CASTLDRGQVGYTF.